Sequencing of this TCR beta chain was carried out in a study of blood T cells in healthy people across ages. Study findings and constraints: Estimated diversity across one million T cells was deemed an underestimate. Donor CMV status was unknown, possibly confounding expanded clonotype changes.

This clonotype has just a few counts. Antigen specificity is unknown. Next came a second PCR, run for about 6 to 11 cycles, which used a sample-barcoded 5' primer along with a J-beta primer mix. TCRdb re-called the 5' RACE reads through MiXCR, storing one row per CDR3 protein. The profile covers 1.5 million to 2 million distinct CDR3 sequences, with approximately 50% appearing a single time and approximately 2.1% taken by the ten largest. Germline CDR1 is LGHNA and CDR2 is YNFKEQ. The CDR3 covers 16 residues. Trimming took 3 bases from V and 5 from J; bases not matched to a gene: 10. The genes are TRBV4-2 and TRBJ1-5; 7 positions agree with TRBD1. The sequencing sample was made of blood. The TCR comes from a woman aged 40 to 50 in good health. CDR3 protein: CASSQKGTENYQPQHF. The CDR3 DNA reads TGTGCCAGCAGCCAGAAGGGGACAGAGAATTATCAGCCCCAGCATTTT.